Listed below are T cell receptor beta chains from one sample, sequenced in a study of Ad26.COV2.S vaccination and SARS-CoV-2 variants. Repertoires were generated with immunoSEQ multiplex PCR, while TCRdb's copy carries only in-frame clones and drops some. The table shows hundreds of thousands of clones, with around 92% occurring only once. This sample comprised peripheral blood, obtained in a trial of Ad26.COV2.S vaccine versus placebo. Every receptor here comes from a person between 18 and 60 years old who received the Ad26.COV2.S COVID-19 vaccine or a placebo. Each CDR3 is given with its conserved first and last residue. D genes are given only for firm matches. The listing skips clone size in some rows; elsewhere it reads once, few, many or a size class.

CDR3nt: TGCGCCAGCAGCCCATTACTAGCGGGTGGGTTGGACATTCAGTACTTC
CDR3aa: CASSPLLAGGLDIQYF
abundance: .
j_gene: TRBJ2-4
v_gene: TRBV4-3
d_gene: TRBD2

CDR3nt: TGTGCCAGCTCACCACCGCTTAGCGAGAGCTCTGGAAACACCATATATTTT
CDR3aa: CASSPPLSESSGNTIYF
abundance: .
j_gene: TRBJ1-3
v_gene: TRBV18
d_gene: .

CDR3nt: TGTGCCAGCAGTCGACCAGGGCCGGGCCCCGGGGAGCTGTTTTTT
CDR3aa: CASSRPGPGPGELFF
abundance: .
j_gene: TRBJ2-2
v_gene: TRBV9
d_gene: .

CDR3nt: TGTGCCAGCAGTTTAGCGACTAGCGGGGAGTACGAGCAGTACTTC
CDR3aa: CASSLATSGEYEQYF
abundance: .
j_gene: TRBJ2-7
v_gene: TRBV27
d_gene: TRBD2

CDR3nt: TGTGCCAGCAGTTGGGGACAGGAAGGCTACACCTTC
CDR3aa: CASSWGQEGYTF
abundance: .
j_gene: TRBJ1-2
v_gene: TRBV12-3/TRBV12-4
d_gene: TRBD1

CDR3nt: TGTGCCTGGAGTCCTCAGGTGAACACTGAAGCTTTCTTT
CDR3aa: CAWSPQVNTEAFF
abundance: .
j_gene: TRBJ1-1
v_gene: TRBV30
d_gene: .

CDR3nt: TGTGCCAGCAGTTACTCTGGGGGGGCCGATCAGCCCCAGCATTTT
CDR3aa: CASSYSGGADQPQHF
abundance: .
j_gene: TRBJ1-5
v_gene: TRBV6-5
d_gene: .

CDR3nt: TGTGCCAGCAGCTCGACAGGGGCGAACACTGAAGCTTTCTTT
CDR3aa: CASSSTGANTEAFF
abundance: .
j_gene: TRBJ1-1
v_gene: TRBV7-9
d_gene: TRBD1

CDR3nt: TGTGCCACCAGCAGTGCTCGGACAGGGTCAAACACCGGGGAGCTGTTTTTT
CDR3aa: CATSSARTGSNTGELFF
abundance: once
j_gene: TRBJ2-2
v_gene: TRBV15
d_gene: TRBD1

CDR3nt: TGCGCCACCAGCGAGCCGGGACAGGGTAACTATGGCTACACCTTC
CDR3aa: CATSEPGQGNYGYTF
abundance: .
j_gene: TRBJ1-2
v_gene: TRBV4-1
d_gene: TRBD1

CDR3nt: TGTGCCAGCAGCTCCGGGACAGGGGGCTTCTCACCCCTCCACTTT
CDR3aa: CASSSGTGGFSPLHF
abundance: .
j_gene: TRBJ1-6
v_gene: TRBV11-2
d_gene: TRBD1

CDR3nt: TGTGCCAGCACCTTAGGGTCAGGAGTCTATGGCTACACCTTC
CDR3aa: CASTLGSGVYGYTF
abundance: .
j_gene: TRBJ1-2
v_gene: TRBV3-1/TRBV3-2
d_gene: .

CDR3nt: TGTGCCAGCAGACAGGGGGCAGAGGGGCAGTATTTT
CDR3aa: CASRQGAEGQYF
abundance: .
j_gene: TRBJ2-3
v_gene: TRBV11-2
d_gene: TRBD1

CDR3nt: TGTGCCAGCAGCCTACTCAACAGGGGGGACACTGAAGCTTTCTTT
CDR3aa: CASSLLNRGDTEAFF
abundance: .
j_gene: TRBJ1-1
v_gene: TRBV7-9
d_gene: TRBD1

CDR3nt: TGTGCCAGCAGTTTGCCAGCAGGGAGATCCTACGAGCAGTACTTC
CDR3aa: CASSLPAGRSYEQYF
abundance: .
j_gene: TRBJ2-7
v_gene: TRBV28
d_gene: .

CDR3nt: TGTGCCTGGAAACCGAACACTGAAGCTTTCTTT
CDR3aa: CAWKPNTEAFF
abundance: .
j_gene: TRBJ1-1
v_gene: TRBV30
d_gene: .

CDR3nt: TGTGCCTTATCTGACAGATTTAATTCACCCCTCCACTTT
CDR3aa: CALSDRFNSPLHF
abundance: .
j_gene: TRBJ1-6
v_gene: TRBV12-1
d_gene: .

CDR3nt: TGTGCCAGCAGCTTGGACAGATCGAACACTGAAGCTTTCTTT
CDR3aa: CASSLDRSNTEAFF
abundance: .
j_gene: TRBJ1-1
v_gene: TRBV5-4
d_gene: .

CDR3nt: TGTGCCAGCAACCCCCCCGGGCCGAGCTACGAGCAGTACTTC
CDR3aa: CASNPPGPSYEQYF
abundance: once
j_gene: TRBJ2-7
v_gene: TRBV7-2
d_gene: .

CDR3nt: TGCGCCAGCAGCCAAGTCCCGCCGAGGGACACCAAAAACATTCAGTACTTC
CDR3aa: CASSQVPPRDTKNIQYF
abundance: .
j_gene: TRBJ2-4
v_gene: TRBV4-1
d_gene: .

CDR3nt: TGCGCCAGCAGCTTGGGGGTTACAGGGGGCTTCACAGATACGCAGTATTTT
CDR3aa: CASSLGVTGGFTDTQYF
abundance: .
j_gene: TRBJ2-3
v_gene: TRBV5-1
d_gene: TRBD1

CDR3nt: TGTGCCAGCAGCCTAGCGGGGGTCCCTACCTACGAGCAGTACTTC
CDR3aa: CASSLAGVPTYEQYF
abundance: .
j_gene: TRBJ2-7
v_gene: TRBV7-2
d_gene: TRBD2

CDR3nt: TGTGCCAGCTCACCCCCCGGGACAGGGTTGGTCTATGGCTACACCTTC
CDR3aa: CASSPPGTGLVYGYTF
abundance: once
j_gene: TRBJ1-2
v_gene: TRBV18
d_gene: TRBD1

CDR3nt: TGTGCCACCATAAGTAGGATGAACACTGAAGCTTTCTTT
CDR3aa: CATISRMNTEAFF
abundance: once
j_gene: TRBJ1-1
v_gene: TRBV19
d_gene: .

CDR3nt: TGCGCCAGCAGCCAAGGGGTTGGGGAGCAGTACTTC
CDR3aa: CASSQGVGEQYF
abundance: .
j_gene: TRBJ2-7
v_gene: TRBV4-3
d_gene: .